The 2 T cell receptor beta chains presented below share a single source sample, sequenced in a study of CD8 T cells in Susac syndrome. A quantity of roughly 0.5 to 1 ug RNA underwent reverse transcription using random hexamers. TCRdb independently ran MiXCR on the immunoSEQ multiplex PCR reads; one entry per CDR3 protein. The sample includes about 89,000 distinct CDR3 sequences, roughly 93% of them seen just once. Sequencing used CD8+ T cells from PBMCs. The receptors stem from a human donor in good health.

The rearrangement uses TRBV7-6 and TRBJ2-1, with 10 bases fitting TRBD2. V gave up 1 base and J gave up 5 bases; unmatched junction bases: 2. This CDR3 has 15 residues. From germline, CDR1 is SGHVS and CDR2 FNYEAQ. As DNA, the CDR3 is TGTGCCAGCAGCTTAGTAGCGGGGGGTAACAATGAGCAGTTCTTC. Encoded protein: CASSLVAGGNNEQFF.

V and J are TRBV12-3 or TRBV12-4 and TRBJ1-1, with D possibly TRBD1 on 5 matching bases. V dropped 5 bases and J dropped 0 bases, with 7 bases sitting between them. The CDR3 sequence is 13 residues long. CDR3 coding DNA: TGTGCCAGCAGTCCACAGGTGAACACTGAAGCTTTCTTT. Translated: CASSPQVNTEAFF.